Described below is a single T cell receptor beta chain sequence and its context. Its antigen is unknown. A junction end diverges from the germline sequence, so it may reflect a read error. This entry belongs to a study of T cell repertoires in cytomegalovirus infection. The CDR3 extends over 16 amino acids. Germline assignment: CDR1 SGHVT and CDR2 SQSDAQ. Broader study findings: Within the response measured ex vivo, HLA-C-restricted CMV-specific TCR beta clonotypes were dominant.

Using its own MiXCR run on the reads, TCRdb lists one record per CDR3 protein. The sample holds roughly 200,000 distinct CDR3 sequences; about a sixth are singletons and the top ten take roughly a quarter. Sequencing was performed on CD8+ T cells from PBMCs. The V call is TRBV7-4, the J call TRBJ2-2; TRBD1 matches at 8 bases. The sequence derives from a human donor in good health (CMV status not recorded). Some clones in this sample may be carry-over from other donors' samples. The DNA of the CDR3 is TGTGGCAGCAGCTTCCGGGACAGGACGAACACCGGGGAGCTGTTTTTT. Its translation is CGSSFRDRTNTGELFF.